The T cell receptor (beta chain) under discussion was sequenced for a study of cytomegalovirus exposure and HLA in healthy donors (dated by TCRdb to between 2016 and 2019). About the full investigation: An earlier analysis of some 620 of the donors reported approximately 260 Gb of sequence data and 95 million to 120 million unique TCR beta sequences obtained from around 190 million T cells. Roughly five DR-DQ haplotypes were treated as single units for association and clustering because of strong linkage in the cohort. A later analysis re-examined previously published TCR beta repertoires from about 700 donors and added high-resolution HLA genotyping to investigate patterns of TCR occurrence. An early release that covered 500 to 800 HLA-typed donors contained approximately 320 gigabases of sequencing data and 80 million or so unique TCR sequences. A separate validation cohort of 90 to 150 different subjects was used in addition to the 666-subject first cohort. The later analysis used no new phenotypic data to find candidate immune exposures, relying instead on TCR beta sequences and their occurrence across donors. Donor age, sex, ethnicity and CMV serostatus were collected together with the repertoire data. The study profiled the T cell repertoires of hundreds of subjects by immunosequencing and related them to cytomegalovirus serostatus. An earlier analysis of some 500 of the donors applied high-throughput TCR beta sequencing to assess whether each TCR beta V gene segment acted as functional or pseudogenic. Among the roughly 390 genotyped donors, approximately 82% belonged to the genetic ancestry cluster associated with self-reported Caucasian donors. To predict cytomegalovirus infection status, the study brought together high-throughput TCR immunosequencing, statistical association of individual TCRs with disease status, and machine learning. Among 300 to 450 genotyped donors of the cohort, an average of about 240,000 unique TCR beta nucleotide sequences were sequenced per donor, around 20% of them non-productive. In a later genetic analysis, genome-wide SNP genotypes for about 55% of the roughly 670 donors were used, and that subset was treated as a discovery cohort. Class I and class II HLA loci were covered by the typing at four-digit resolution. Typing coverage varied by locus: roughly 629-640 donors for A, B, C, DRB1 and DQB1; 522 for DQA1; approximately 610 for DPA1; some 470 for DPB1. Every repertoire in the discovery cohort had been generated on one and the same sequencing platform. The study aimed to test whether cataloging public T cell receptors could reveal signatures of past pathogen exposure. The study at large found these results: While some public TCRs were present in many individuals, most TCR sequences turned up only very rarely across donors. A later analysis found that HLA-associated TCR beta chains were more clonally expanded and had lower generation probabilities than equally common non-associated chains. Presence/absence analyses assumed roughly uniform sequencing depth across donors, an assumption that may not hold. According to a later genetic analysis, donors in an Asian-associated ancestry cluster had fewer N-insertions in productive TCRs than the approximately 630-donor mean. The only immune exposure information available for the cohort was CMV serostatus. In both the original and validation cohorts, the classifier was reported to diagnose cytomegalovirus status with high specificity and sensitivity. A later analysis reported that several top co-occurrence clusters appeared linked to parvovirus B19, influenza, CMV and Epstein-Barr virus. Because HLA typing was missing for some donors at each locus, association tests included only the typed subset. When HLA alleles, especially DR and DQ, strongly co-occurred, TCR associations were difficult to assign to individual alleles. In a later analysis, the rate of TCR association differed among HLA loci, with DRB1 alleles having the most associated TCRs and HLA-C alleles having the fewest. Because counts were too low, fewer than 20 rarely observed V segments, including chromosome 9 orphons, were excluded from the earlier analysis of under 650 of the donors. A few of the identified cytomegalovirus-associated TCR beta chains were confirmed in vitro to be specific for cytomegalovirus antigens. At a false discovery rate of 0.05, a later analysis linked approximately 18,000 TCR beta sequences to specific HLA alleles. In a later genetic analysis, a missense DCLRE1C variant was associated with V-gene and J-gene trimming of TCR beta chains, and the association was replicated in an independent cohort. Linkage disequilibrium might explain the correlated functional status among segregating V segments, but an unknown experimental factor could not be excluded. According to a later analysis, most CMV-associated TCR beta chains appeared to be HLA-restricted, and the HLA associations seemed to be driven largely by CMV exposure. The authors suggested that the approach could potentially be generalized to other disease states and immunological phenotypes. A further reported finding was that TCR beta sequences accurately predicted the HLA-A and HLA-B alleles for most subjects in the first cohort. Only TCR beta chains were sequenced in this cohort, and the absence of alpha or paired-chain data limited detectable features. The 87-base-pair reads could not distinguish some IMGT-functional V segments, including TRBV6-2 and TRBV6-3, so those segments were excluded. A cluster of highly shared sequence variants was judged likely to be a technical artifact of the sequencing pipeline. In an earlier analysis of approximately 600 of the donors, most TCR beta V segments were observed in productive rearrangements about 87% or about 30% of the time, broadly matching IMGT annotations. In the study, approximately 160 TCR beta chains were listed as associated with cytomegalovirus.

As for this clone: The antigen this receptor binds is unknown.

The library was generated by the immunoSEQ multiplex PCR assay. A mixture of 60 forward primers for TCR Vbeta segments and 13 reverse primers for TCR Jbeta segments was used in the multiplex PCR. A multiplex PCR assay on genomic DNA amplified the CDR3 region of rearranged TCR beta genes. On the Illumina HiSeq System, the amplified TCR beta libraries were sequenced as 87-base-pair reads. Regarding the original processing steps: In a later analysis, some 80 million unique TCR beta chains were counted across the roughly 610 repertoires, and roughly 10 million of these chains were shared by at least two donors. A nearest-neighbor algorithm error-corrected the raw reads and collapsed the reads into unique sequences, merging closely related sequences to remove PCR and sequencing errors. CDR3 sequences were aligned to IMGT reference sequences to assign V, D and J gene segments. For a sequence to be retained, a match of at least six nucleotides to both a V gene segment and a J gene segment was required. Rearrangements were classified as productive when the CDR3 lacked stop codons and remained in frame with V and J, and all other rearrangements were classified as non-productive. CDR3 was defined according to IMGT convention as the region running from the second conserved V-encoded cysteine to the conserved J-encoded phenylalanine. The earlier analysis of a few hundred of the donors excluded sequences that lacked an unambiguous match to a single V gene segment. An earlier analysis of just under 600 of the donors called V segments functional above 56.7% productive rearrangements and segregating when the between-donor standard deviation exceeded 5%. To diagnose cytomegalovirus status from the catalog of TCR beta chain sequences, a statistical classification framework was built. V and J gene assignment, in a later analysis, came from comparing TCR nucleotide sequences with IMGT/GENE-DB human TR gene sequences. In a later analysis, CDR3 sequences and most-parsimonious VDJ recombination scenarios were assigned using the TCRdist pipeline. In a later analysis, each TCR beta chain was defined by its CDR3 amino acid sequence together with its V-gene family, and reads without a unique V-gene family were excluded. To address suspected cross-contamination and a sequencing artifact, a later analysis removed several hundred highly shared, low-generation-probability nucleotide sequences. In a later analysis, a clonal expansion index was calculated for each public chain from normalized within-repertoire ranks of inferred template counts. In a later analysis, generation probabilities were computed with a VDJ recombination model fitted to out-of-frame rearrangements, and the resulting probabilities were checked against IGoR. In a later analysis, TCR-TCR, TCR-HLA and TCR-CMV co-occurrence was scored with hypergeometric tests, and a repertoire-size bias correction was applied to TCR pairs. A later analysis estimated false discovery rates by permuting HLA or CMV assignments 20 times. In a later analysis, co-occurring TCRs were grouped using DBSCAN, and TCRdist sequence similarity was added for clustering within HLA-allele-positive subsets. Repertoires with fewer than 30,000 or more than 120,000 public chains, plus five repertoires with anomalous nucleotide sharing, were excluded from co-occurrence clustering. TCRdb provides this immuneACCESS table in a form limited to in-frame rearrangements. Some clones are lacking; in checked studies, under half of them reflect an unresolved V gene, and why the rest are absent is not known. That table supplies the V and J calls and clone size; D and trimming were determined from the DNA. The sample table records some 130,000 clones. About 1.5% of the sample rests with the top ten.

The cohort was made up of approximately 670 healthy bone marrow donors. At the time of sampling, every cohort member was nominally healthy, though immune exposures that went unrecorded were likely present. The donor was CMV seropositive and belonged to the group of 250 to 350 seropositive cohort members. A peripheral blood sample was provided by each donor, and peripheral blood mononuclear cells were used for TCR beta sequencing. The Qiagen DNeasy Blood Extraction Kit was used to extract genomic DNA from the blood cell samples. A distance of 13 bases separates the germline ends of V and J, which lose 2 bases and 7 bases respectively. The CDR3 sequence holds 14 residues, the cysteine and phenylalanine included. Only the CDR3 DNA stays, 42 bases, in frame from base 1. From a lookup of the germline V gene, CDR1 and CDR2 are SGHDT and YYEEEE.

The chain uses TRBV5-6 and TRBJ2-1; the D gene is perhaps TRBD2, on 5 matching bases. The sequenced sample was PBMCs. This TCR derives from a woman aged 40 to 55 in good health and CMV-seropositive. The CDR3 here reads CASSFSGPGNEQFF. The DNA sequence follows: TGTGCCAGCAGCTTTTCAGGTCCGGGGAATGAGCAGTTCTTC.